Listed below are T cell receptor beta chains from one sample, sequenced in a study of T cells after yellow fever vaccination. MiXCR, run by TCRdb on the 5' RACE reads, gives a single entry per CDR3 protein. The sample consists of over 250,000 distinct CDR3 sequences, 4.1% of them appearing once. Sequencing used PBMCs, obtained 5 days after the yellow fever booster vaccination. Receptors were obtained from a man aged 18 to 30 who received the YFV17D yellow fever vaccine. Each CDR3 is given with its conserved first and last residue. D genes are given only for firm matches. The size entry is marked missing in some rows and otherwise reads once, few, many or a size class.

CDR3 protein: CSARAGFQPQHF
CDR3 DNA: TGCAGTGCTAGAGCGGGTTTCCAGCCCCAGCATTTT
J gene: TRBJ1-5
D gene: .
clone size: few
V gene: TRBV20-1

CDR3 protein: CASSLVLGGETQYF
CDR3 DNA: TGTGCCAGCAGCTTGGTTTTAGGGGGGGAGACCCAGTACTTC
J gene: TRBJ2-5
D gene: .
clone size: .
V gene: TRBV11-2

CDR3 protein: CASSLGQGYYNEQFF
CDR3 DNA: TGCGCCAGCAGCTTGGGGCAGGGATACTACAATGAGCAGTTCTTC
J gene: TRBJ2-1
D gene: .
clone size: many
V gene: TRBV5-1

CDR3 protein: CASGIIGEVNYGYTF
CDR3 DNA: TGTGCCAGCGGAATTATTGGGGAGGTTAACTATGGCTACACCTTC
J gene: TRBJ1-2
D gene: .
clone size: few
V gene: TRBV12-3/TRBV12-4

CDR3 protein: CASSQGRPDTQYF
CDR3 DNA: TGCGCCAGCAGCCAAGGGCGGCCAGATACGCAGTATTTT
J gene: TRBJ2-3
D gene: .
clone size: .
V gene: TRBV4-1

CDR3 protein: CAISESDGLAGALYNEQFF
CDR3 DNA: TGTGCCATCAGTGAGTCGGATGGACTAGCGGGGGCCCTGTACAATGAGCAGTTCTTC
J gene: TRBJ2-1
D gene: TRBD2
clone size: .
V gene: TRBV10-3

CDR3 protein: CASSQVGGPVNTEAFF
CDR3 DNA: TGCGCCAGCAGCCAAGTAGGGGGCCCGGTGAACACTGAAGCTTTCTTT
J gene: TRBJ1-1
D gene: TRBD1
clone size: .
V gene: TRBV4-1

CDR3 protein: CASSQTGRNTEAFF
CDR3 DNA: TGTGCCAGCAGCCAGACAGGGAGGAACACTGAAGCTTTCTTT
J gene: TRBJ1-1
D gene: TRBD1
clone size: .
V gene: TRBV5-6

CDR3 protein: CASSFPVTNTGELFF
CDR3 DNA: TGTGCCAGCAGCTTTCCTGTTACGAACACCGGGGAGCTGTTTTTT
J gene: TRBJ2-2
D gene: .
clone size: many
V gene: TRBV7-8

CDR3 protein: CASSLDSPRNSPLHF
CDR3 DNA: TGCGCCAGCAGCCTGGACTCGCCCCGTAATTCACCCCTCCACTTT
J gene: TRBJ1-6
D gene: .
clone size: many
V gene: TRBV5-1

CDR3 protein: CASSKAGPRYNEQFF
CDR3 DNA: TGTGCCAGCAGCAAAGCGGGTCCAAGATACAATGAGCAGTTCTTC
J gene: TRBJ2-1
D gene: .
clone size: many
V gene: TRBV21-1

CDR3 protein: CASSSGPRTGTEAFF
CDR3 DNA: TGTGCCAGCAGCTCGGGCCCCCGGACTGGCACTGAAGCTTTCTTT
J gene: TRBJ1-1
D gene: .
clone size: few
V gene: TRBV5-8

CDR3 protein: CASSRASTDTQYF
CDR3 DNA: TGCGCCAGCAGCAGGGCAAGCACAGATACGCAGTATTTT
J gene: TRBJ2-3
D gene: .
clone size: many
V gene: TRBV5-1

CDR3 protein: CASSLMGTSGANEQFF
CDR3 DNA: TGTGCCAGCAGCTTAATGGGGACTAGCGGGGCGAATGAGCAGTTCTTC
J gene: TRBJ2-1
D gene: TRBD2
clone size: many
V gene: TRBV7-6

CDR3 protein: CASSPHPPKRGNSPLHF
CDR3 DNA: TGTGCCAGCAGCCCGCACCCACCGAAAAGGGGGAATTCACCCCTCCACTTT
J gene: TRBJ1-6
D gene: .
clone size: few
V gene: TRBV7-2

CDR3 protein: CASRLRGGAEAFF
CDR3 DNA: TGTGCCAGCAGGCTTAGGGGTGGCGCTGAAGCTTTCTTT
J gene: TRBJ1-1
D gene: .
clone size: .
V gene: TRBV7-2

CDR3 protein: CASSETTGSLFF
CDR3 DNA: TGTGCCAGCAGTGAAACCACAGGGTCTCTGTTTTTT
J gene: TRBJ2-2
D gene: .
clone size: .
V gene: TRBV6-1

CDR3 protein: CASSSGSDTQYF
CDR3 DNA: TGTGCCAGCAGTTCCGGTTCGGATACGCAGTATTTT
J gene: TRBJ2-3
D gene: .
clone size: many
V gene: TRBV12-3/TRBV12-4

CDR3 protein: CASSRGGRGQQETQYF
CDR3 DNA: TGTGCCAGCAGCCGAGGCGGGAGGGGGCAACAAGAGACCCAGTACTTC
J gene: TRBJ2-5
D gene: TRBD2
clone size: .
V gene: TRBV5-4

CDR3 protein: CASSEPGQGGLGELFF
CDR3 DNA: TGTGCCAGCAGTGAACCGGGACAGGGAGGTCTCGGGGAGCTGTTTTTT
J gene: TRBJ2-2
D gene: TRBD1
clone size: few
V gene: TRBV6-1

CDR3 protein: CASSSTGSQETQYF
CDR3 DNA: TGTGCCAGCAGCTCGACAGGGTCCCAAGAGACCCAGTACTTC
J gene: TRBJ2-5
D gene: TRBD1
clone size: many
V gene: TRBV7-2

CDR3 protein: CASSLVGGREAFF
CDR3 DNA: TGTGCCAGCAGCTTAGTCGGGGGGCGCGAAGCTTTCTTT
J gene: TRBJ1-1
D gene: .
clone size: .
V gene: TRBV7-8

CDR3 protein: CASSLVGDSEAFF
CDR3 DNA: TGTGCCAGCAGCTTAGTCGGGGACAGTGAAGCTTTCTTT
J gene: TRBJ1-1
D gene: TRBD1
clone size: many
V gene: TRBV7-9

CDR3 protein: CSVADREDIQYF
CDR3 DNA: TGCAGCGTGGCTGACAGGGAGGACATTCAGTACTTC
J gene: TRBJ2-4
D gene: .
clone size: many
V gene: TRBV29-1

CDR3 protein: CASRPSPTYNEQFF
CDR3 DNA: TGTGCCAGCCGCCCTAGCCCAACTTACAATGAGCAGTTCTTC
J gene: TRBJ2-1
D gene: .
clone size: .
V gene: TRBV19

CDR3 protein: CASSSGTGLYNEQFF
CDR3 DNA: TGTGCCAGCAGCTCCGGGACAGGACTCTACAATGAGCAGTTCTTC
J gene: TRBJ2-1
D gene: TRBD1
clone size: many
V gene: TRBV5-8